This T cell receptor beta chain was sequenced for a study of identical twins. General study points: The authors noted that invariant MAIT and iNKT cells could partly confound zero-insertion analyses. While abundant cord blood beta clonotypes carried fewer insertions, memory repertoires showed no such pattern.

TCRdb itself ran the 5' RACE reads through MiXCR, one entry per CDR3 protein. The profile shows nearly 900,000 distinct CDR3 sequences, approximately 13% of them singletons. After removal of 6 bases from V and 4 bases from J, the junction contained 4 bases not matched to a gene. The CDR3 has 13 residues. Germline V gene data show CDR1 as SNHLY and CDR2 as FYNNEI. Among all donors, each was a healthy Caucasian. This clonotype was recorded a few times. Its antigen is as yet unknown. This sample also appeared in a second study, on yellow fever vaccine responses in identical twins.

V is TRBV2 and J is TRBJ1-1, with TRBD1 matching over 8 bases. This TCR was recovered from a woman aged 18-29 years in good health. The sequencing input was PBMCs. This chain's CDR3 is CASRDRAPTEAFF. CDR3 sequence (DNA): TGTGCCAGCAGGGACAGGGCTCCCACTGAAGCTTTCTTT.